The source of this T cell receptor beta chain is a study of T cell changes during pregnancy in multiple sclerosis. Profiled with immunoSEQ multiplex PCR; TCRdb holds only in-frame clones, not every one. Among tens of thousands of clones, around 90% were seen once, and the ten largest hold 0.27%. Germline values: CDR1 SGHDN, CDR2 FVKESK. This CDR3 has 15 amino acids. Between the trimmed V and J ends, which lost 2 bases and 5 bases, there was a span of 15 bases. This specimen was CD4+ T cells from peripheral blood mononuclear cells, taken in the second trimester of pregnancy. This chain uses TRBV14 with TRBJ2-5; perhaps TRBD1 as D (6 bases). The sequence was obtained from a female donor with multiple sclerosis, enrolled in a pregnancy study. CDR3 nucleotide sequence: TGTGCCAGCAGCCAATCGCAGGGGCGAACGGAGACCCAGTACTTC. This codes for CASSQSQGRTETQYF.